The clone carrying this TCR beta chain was recorded once. This specimen belongs to a study of shared clonotypes between healthy human individuals. This table comes from immunoSEQ multiplex PCR, and its TCRdb copy is limited to in-frame clones, with some not included. Of approximately 500,000 clones listed, almost 97% are singletons. CDR1 is MGHRA, CDR2 YSYEKL, per germline. This CDR3 is built from 16 residues. Germline trimming cut 0 bases from V and 2 bases from J; bases unmatched to any gene: 4. This receptor was obtained from a woman aged 25 to 39 in good health. The sequenced sample consisted of naive CD4+ T cells sorted from blood. The subset was: CD45RA+ positively selected. The rearrangement links TRBV4-1 to TRBJ2-1; TRBD2 matches at 7 bases. CDR3 region: CASSQDGGLPYNEQFF. DNA for the CDR3: TGCGCCAGCAGCCAAGATGGGGGACTACCCTACAATGAGCAGTTCTTC.